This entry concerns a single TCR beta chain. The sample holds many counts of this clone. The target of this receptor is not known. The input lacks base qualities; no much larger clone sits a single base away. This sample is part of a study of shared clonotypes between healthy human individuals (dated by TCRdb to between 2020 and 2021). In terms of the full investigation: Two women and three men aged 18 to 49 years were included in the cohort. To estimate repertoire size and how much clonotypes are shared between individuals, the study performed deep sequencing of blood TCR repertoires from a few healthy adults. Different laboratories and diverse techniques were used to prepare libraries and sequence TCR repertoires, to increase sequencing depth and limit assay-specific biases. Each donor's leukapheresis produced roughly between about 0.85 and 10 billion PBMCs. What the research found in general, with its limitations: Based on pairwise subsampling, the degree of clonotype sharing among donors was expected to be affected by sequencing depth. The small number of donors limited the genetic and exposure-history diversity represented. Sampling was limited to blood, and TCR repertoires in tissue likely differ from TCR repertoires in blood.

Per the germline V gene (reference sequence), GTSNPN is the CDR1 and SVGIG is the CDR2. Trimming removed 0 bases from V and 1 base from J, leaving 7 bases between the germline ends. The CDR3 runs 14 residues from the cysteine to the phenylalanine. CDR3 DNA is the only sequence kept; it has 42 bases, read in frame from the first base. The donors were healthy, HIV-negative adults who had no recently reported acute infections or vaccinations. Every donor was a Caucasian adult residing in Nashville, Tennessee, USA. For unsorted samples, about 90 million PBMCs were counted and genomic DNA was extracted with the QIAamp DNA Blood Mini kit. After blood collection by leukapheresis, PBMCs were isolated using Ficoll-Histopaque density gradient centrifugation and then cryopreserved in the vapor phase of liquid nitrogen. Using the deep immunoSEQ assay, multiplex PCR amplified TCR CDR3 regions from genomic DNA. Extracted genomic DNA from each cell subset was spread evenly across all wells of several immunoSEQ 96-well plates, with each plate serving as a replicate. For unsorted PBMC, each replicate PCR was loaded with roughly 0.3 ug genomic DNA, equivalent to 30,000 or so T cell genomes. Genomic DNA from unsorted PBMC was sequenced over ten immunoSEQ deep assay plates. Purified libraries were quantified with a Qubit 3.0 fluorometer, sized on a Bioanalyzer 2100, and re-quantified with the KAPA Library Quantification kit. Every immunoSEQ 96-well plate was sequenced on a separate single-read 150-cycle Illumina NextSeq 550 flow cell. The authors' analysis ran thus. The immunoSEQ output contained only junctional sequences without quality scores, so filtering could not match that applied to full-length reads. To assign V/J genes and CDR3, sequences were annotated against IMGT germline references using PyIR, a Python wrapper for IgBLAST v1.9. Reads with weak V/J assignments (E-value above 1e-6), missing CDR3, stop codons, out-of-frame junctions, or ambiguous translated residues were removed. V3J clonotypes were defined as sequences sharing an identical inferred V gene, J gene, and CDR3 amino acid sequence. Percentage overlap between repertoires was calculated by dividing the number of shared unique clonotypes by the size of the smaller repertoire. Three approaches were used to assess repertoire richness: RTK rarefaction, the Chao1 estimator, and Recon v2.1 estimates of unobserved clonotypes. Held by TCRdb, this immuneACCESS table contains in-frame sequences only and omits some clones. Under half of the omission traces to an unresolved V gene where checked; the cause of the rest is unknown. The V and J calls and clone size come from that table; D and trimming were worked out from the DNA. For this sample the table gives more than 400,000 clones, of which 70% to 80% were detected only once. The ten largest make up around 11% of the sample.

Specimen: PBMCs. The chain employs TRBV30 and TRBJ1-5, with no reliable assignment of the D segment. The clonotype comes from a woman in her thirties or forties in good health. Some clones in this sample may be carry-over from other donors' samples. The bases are TGTGCCTGGAGTGTTCTGGCAAGCAATCAGCCCCAGCATTTT. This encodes CAWSVLASNQPQHF.